This note documents a single T cell receptor (beta chain) sequence. What it binds is unknown. This could be a read error, since a much larger clone is one nucleotide away. There are 13 residues in the CDR3. Germline-derived CDR1 and CDR2 are SGHTA and FQGTGA. These data are taken from a study of T cells in Graves' hyperthyroidism and ophthalmopathy. Ophthalmopathy patients had moderate-to-severe active disease, CAS ≥3, NOSPECS ≥4, and disease duration under 3 months. Exclusions: uncontrolled infection, other autoimmune disease, pregnancy, lactation. PBMCs were obtained from about 10 ml fresh peripheral blood. Using RNA transcripts as the source, TCR beta CDR3 regions were amplified. A set of HTBI primers served as the primers for a first-round RT-PCR of the TCR CDR3. TCRdb analysed the multiplex PCR reads with MiXCR anew, one entry per CDR3 protein. The data contain roughly 400,000 distinct CDR3 sequences, roughly 13% of them seen just once; the ten biggest clones take up 25% to 30%.

Broader study findings: Blood also held most thyroid clonotypes expanded beyond 0.001.

The rearrangement joins TRBV7-3 to TRBJ2-5; D may be TRBD2 (5 bases). Sequencing was done on a sample of blood. The sequence was obtained from a man over 45 with Graves' ophthalmopathy. CDR3 in amino acids: CTSSPDSRETQYF. The CDR3 nucleotides read TGTACCAGCAGCCCGGACTCAAGGGAGACCCAGTACTTC.